These T cell receptor beta chains were read from a single sample in a study of OX40 agonist ivuxolimab in advanced cancers. Sequencing was performed with immunoSEQ multiplex PCR; in TCRdb, only in-frame clones are kept and a portion is missing. The sample has 70,000 to 75,000 clones; 88% are singletons. This specimen was CD4+ or CD8+ T cells sorted from blood, taken in a trial of the OX40 agonist ivuxolimab. The source of these receptors is an adult with an advanced solid tumor such as melanoma, head and neck, liver or kidney cancer. CDR3s include the opening cysteine and the closing phenylalanine or tryptophan. The D gene is left open where the match is weak. Size is omitted from some rows. Given values are once, few, many or a class for expanded clones.

J | V | size | D | DNA | CDR3
TRBJ1-2 | TRBV15 | NA | NA | TGTGCCACCAGCGACAAAGGCGGATTTAACTATGGCTACACCTTC | CATSDKGGFNYGYTF
TRBJ2-6 | TRBV2 | NA | NA | TGTGCCAGCAGCTCACTGGGGGGGGCCAACGTCCTGACTTTC | CASSSLGGANVLTF
TRBJ1-3 | TRBV5-1 | NA | NA | TGCGCCAGCAGCTTGGGACAGTCTGGAAACACCATATATTTT | CASSLGQSGNTIYF
TRBJ2-5 | TRBV7-8 | NA | NA | TGTGCCAGCAGCCCCCGGTCGGGGAGTCGGGAGACCCAGTACTTC | CASSPRSGSRETQYF
TRBJ2-7 | TRBV11-2 | NA | NA | TGTGCCAGCAGCTTAGCCTCCTACGAGCAGTACTTC | CASSLASYEQYF
TRBJ2-7 | TRBV5-3 | NA | TRBD2 | TGTGCCAGCAGCTTGTGGACTAGCGCCGACGAGCAGTACTTC | CASSLWTSADEQYF
TRBJ2-5 | TRBV18 | NA | NA | TGTGCCAGCTCACCTATTCTGGGTGAGGAGACCCAGTACTTC | CASSPILGEETQYF
TRBJ1-5 | TRBV2 | few | TRBD1 | TGTGCCAGCAGTGAAGGACAGGGTCAGCCCCAGCATTTT | CASSEGQGQPQHF
TRBJ1-4 | TRBV7-9 | NA | TRBD1 | TGTGCCAGCAGCTTTGGGACAGGGGGTGAAAAACTGTTTTTT | CASSFGTGGEKLFF
TRBJ1-1 | TRBV6-5 | NA | NA | TGTGCCAGCAGTCTACAGGCAGTGGGGAACACTGAAGCTTTCTTT | CASSLQAVGNTEAFF
TRBJ2-6 | TRBV2 | NA | NA | TGTGCCAGCAGTGATGATGCGGGTTGGGGGGCCAACGTCCTGACTTTC | CASSDDAGWGANVLTF
TRBJ1-2 | TRBV9 | NA | TRBD1 | TGTGCCAGCAGCTCCGGGACAGGGGAAATGAGGGGCTACACCTTC | CASSSGTGEMRGYTF
TRBJ2-3 | TRBV4-1 | NA | NA | TGCGCCAGCAGCCAAGACCCGGCAACGGGCACAGATACGCAGTATTTT | CASSQDPATGTDTQYF
TRBJ2-3 | TRBV30 | NA | NA | TGTGCCTGGAGTTCCGCCGGGGACACAGATACGCAGTATTTT | CAWSSAGDTDTQYF